Listed below are T cell receptor beta chains from one sample, sequenced in a study of blood T cell repertoires in COVID-19. Sequencing used immunoSEQ multiplex PCR; TCRdb keeps in-frame clones, though not all of them. This sample has approximately 340,000 clones; approximately 88% occur once, and the top ten carry around 9.9%. The source material was peripheral blood. Every receptor here comes from a man younger than 45 with COVID-19, enrolled during active disease. CDR3s include the opening cysteine and the closing phenylalanine or tryptophan. The D gene is left open where the match is weak. Size tells how often a clone was seen (once, few, many) or the class of an expanded clone, and some rows leave it out.

D: NA; V: TRBV9; size: NA; CDR3: CASSPRQGQETQYF
D: NA; V: TRBV15; size: NA; CDR3: CATSRTGPETQYF
D: NA; V: TRBV24-1; size: NA; CDR3: CATSDAGLGTDTQYF
D: TRBD1; V: TRBV19; size: NA; CDR3: CASSLDRGPNTQYF
D: NA; V: TRBV7-2; size: NA; CDR3: CASSLQGISNQPQHF
D: NA; V: TRBV3-1/TRBV3-2; size: once; CDR3: CARPGRDRSGGNQPQHF
D: TRBD1; V: TRBV10-3; size: NA; CDR3: CAISEQGQYGYTF
D: NA; V: TRBV5-1; size: NA; CDR3: CASSLAQLYGELFF
D: NA; V: TRBV6-5; size: NA; CDR3: CASRSGSDTQYF
D: NA; V: TRBV19; size: once; CDR3: CASSRTGQVGGNTIYF
D: TRBD1; V: TRBV18; size: few; CDR3: CASSLGQGSGYTF
D: TRBD1; V: TRBV29-1; size: few; CDR3: CSVNRGQDYGYTF
D: TRBD2; V: TRBV15; size: NA; CDR3: CATSYGRRRADTQYF
D: TRBD1; V: TRBV7-9; size: once; CDR3: CASSSSPGGAGANVLTF
D: NA; V: TRBV10-2; size: NA; CDR3: CASWDNLNTEAFF
D: NA; V: TRBV19; size: NA; CDR3: CASSIDLQGPRDQPQHF
D: NA; V: TRBV6-2/TRBV6-3; size: once; CDR3: CASSYVRNYGYTF
D: NA; V: TRBV27; size: NA; CDR3: CASSPLGYGYTF
D: NA; V: TRBV7-2; size: NA; CDR3: CASSLFEGSGNTIYF
D: NA; V: TRBV29-1; size: NA; CDR3: CSVEAPPQGSIGTQYF
D: TRBD2; V: TRBV11-3; size: once; CDR3: CASSSSLAGGVDTQYF
D: TRBD2; V: TRBV7-2; size: few; CDR3: CASSSLLAGGGETQYF
D: NA; V: TRBV11-2; size: few; CDR3: CASSLDGQNYEQYF
D: TRBD1; V: TRBV23-1; size: NA; CDR3: CASSQSGQGGNTTNEKLFF
D: TRBD1; V: TRBV24-1; size: NA; CDR3: CATRRFPGQGAMNTEAFF
D: NA; V: TRBV21-1; size: NA; CDR3: CASSKEPFNYGYTF
D: TRBD1; V: TRBV7-3; size: few; CDR3: CASSFGQGMNSPLHF
D: NA; V: TRBV12-3/TRBV12-4; size: NA; CDR3: CASSPLSEAFF
D: TRBD2; V: TRBV19; size: NA; CDR3: CASSSQAGETYEQYF
D: NA; V: TRBV7-9; size: NA; CDR3: CASSFQGDYGYTF
D: NA; V: TRBV11-1; size: NA; CDR3: CASTLRDTQYF
D: TRBD1; V: TRBV28; size: NA; CDR3: CASRTDRDLSIQYF
D: TRBD2; V: TRBV7-3; size: NA; CDR3: CASSFGSSGIGDTQYF
D: TRBD2; V: TRBV6-2/TRBV6-3; size: NA; CDR3: CASSWWAGGRETQYF
D: NA; V: TRBV5-1; size: NA; CDR3: CASSFPPGIPGELFF
D: NA; V: TRBV7-3; size: NA; CDR3: CASSTQGLGTDTQYF
D: TRBD2; V: TRBV7-8; size: NA; CDR3: CASRDGTSSYNEQFF
D: NA; V: TRBV5-4; size: few; CDR3: CASSLGQGRRDYGYTF
D: NA; V: TRBV30; size: NA; CDR3: CAWREQNYGYTF
D: TRBD1; V: TRBV10-3; size: once; CDR3: CAISESGTVNYEQYF
D: TRBD1; V: TRBV7-9; size: NA; CDR3: CASSPLGDRERETQYF
D: TRBD1; V: TRBV19; size: few; CDR3: CASSIAETGGYIQYF
D: TRBD2; V: TRBV7-9; size: NA; CDR3: CASSPSTSGLRDEQFF
D: NA; V: TRBV7-3; size: once; CDR3: CASSSDRWNTEAFF
D: TRBD1; V: TRBV19; size: NA; CDR3: CASSSLPGQGDETQYF
D: NA; V: TRBV6-5; size: NA; CDR3: CASTLHPGGNQPQHF
D: NA; V: TRBV5-6; size: NA; CDR3: CASSLEEGEVYNEQFF
D: TRBD1; V: TRBV9; size: NA; CDR3: CASSYYRQGAGGELFF
D: NA; V: TRBV5-4; size: NA; CDR3: CASSFSPGPNTEAFF
D: TRBD1; V: TRBV14; size: NA; CDR3: CASSPRGETQYF
D: NA; V: TRBV28; size: once; CDR3: CASSSGTLALSPLHF
D: NA; V: TRBV7-2; size: NA; CDR3: CASSPTGTPRYEQYF